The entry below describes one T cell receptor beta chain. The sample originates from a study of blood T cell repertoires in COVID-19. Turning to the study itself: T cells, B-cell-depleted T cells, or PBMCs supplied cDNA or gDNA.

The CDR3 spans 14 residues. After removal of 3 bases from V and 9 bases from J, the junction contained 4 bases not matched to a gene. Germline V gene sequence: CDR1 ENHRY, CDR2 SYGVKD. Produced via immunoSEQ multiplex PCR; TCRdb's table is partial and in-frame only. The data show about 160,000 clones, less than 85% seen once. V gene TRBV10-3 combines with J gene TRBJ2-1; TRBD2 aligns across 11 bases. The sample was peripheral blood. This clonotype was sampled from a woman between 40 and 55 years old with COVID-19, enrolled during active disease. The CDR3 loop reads CAISDSGGVGEQFF. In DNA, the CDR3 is TGTGCCATCAGTGATAGCGGGGGGGTGGGTGAGCAGTTCTTC.